The clone carrying this T cell receptor (beta chain) showed up just once. Its antigen remains unidentified. This specimen comes from a study of radiotherapy plus CTLA-4 blockade in lung cancer. Study summary: Disease control was achieved by 31% of patients, and objective responses by 18%. General study findings and limits: Strongest reported response predictors: early blood clone changes and post-radiation interferon-beta. Subsequent to radiotherapy plus ipilimumab, tumor-derived TCR clones underwent expansion in blood.

Focal radiation plus CTLA-4 blockade with ipilimumab was given to patients with chemo-refractory metastatic non-small-cell lung cancer. Generated by immunoSEQ multiplex PCR, the TCRdb table keeps only in-frame clones and is missing some. Of approximately 83,000 clones detected, around 79% appear once; the ten largest clones hold 3% to 4.5%. V lost 3 bases, J lost 6 bases, and 9 bases stayed unmatched. The germline CDR1 and CDR2 sequences are MNHNS and SASEGT. This CDR3 is 16 amino acids long. The receptor comes from a human donor with non-small cell lung cancer who had a partial response to radiotherapy plus ipilimumab. Some clones in this sample may be carry-over from other donors' samples. The chain carries TRBV6-1 and TRBJ2-3; TRBD2 agrees at 10 bases. This sample comprised peripheral blood, obtained from a patient treated with radiotherapy plus ipilimumab. The CDR3, as DNA: TGTGCCAGCAGTGATGGGAGAGCGGGAGGGGCGGATACGCAGTATTTT. Protein product: CASSDGRAGGADTQYF.